This T cell receptor (beta chain) appears in the sequencing data of a study of regulatory T cells in long-lasting Graves disease. The time point is: newly diagnosed GD, antithyroid drugs for less than 3 months. PBMC RNA was the source of the TCR library. HTBI primers from iRepertoire and Arm-PCR of CDR3 regions yielded the TCR beta libraries. TCRdb re-called the multiplex PCR reads through MiXCR, storing one row per CDR3 protein. The sample has about 420,000 distinct CDR3 sequences; about a sixth are singletons. This sample also appeared in a second study, on T cells in Graves' hyperthyroidism and ophthalmopathy.

The sample was peripheral blood mononuclear cells (PBMCs), taken at new diagnosis, from a patient treated with antithyroid drugs. The source is a woman in her late teens or twenties with Graves disease.

The CDR3 region is CASSPRTRVDNEQFF. CDR3 sequence (DNA): TGTGCCAGTAGTCCAAGGACTCGGGTTGATAATGAGCAGTTCTTC. The V and J genes are TRBV19 and TRBJ2-1, with D tentatively TRBD2 (5 bases). Trimming shortened V by 5 bases and J by 7 bases, and 18 bases separated the two germline ends. The CDR3 covers 15 residues. Germline V gene data show CDR1 as LNHDA and CDR2 as SQIVND (reference sequence).